This T cell receptor (beta chain) was captured in a study of blood T cell repertoires in COVID-19. Study in general: Specimens from acute and convalescent COVID-19 originated in the United States, Italy and Spain.

The protocol was immunoSEQ multiplex PCR, while the TCRdb copy is restricted to in-frame clones and leaves out a portion. The table records roughly 100,000 clones, over 85% of them present only once. This CDR3 comprises 13 residues. Trimming took off 5 bases at V and 6 bases at J, with 11 bases between the two ends. Germline loops: CDR1 LGHDT, CDR2 YNNKEL (reference sequence). The clonotype originates from a woman of 80 years or more in a cohort sampled during active COVID-19. The chain recombines TRBV3-1 (or the pseudogene TRBV3-2) with TRBJ2-1; a weak D match, TRBD1 (6 bases). The sequenced sample consisted of peripheral blood. The DNA of the CDR3 is TGTGCCAGCAGCACCGGACAGATCAATGAGCAGTTCTTC. This translates into CASSTGQINEQFF.